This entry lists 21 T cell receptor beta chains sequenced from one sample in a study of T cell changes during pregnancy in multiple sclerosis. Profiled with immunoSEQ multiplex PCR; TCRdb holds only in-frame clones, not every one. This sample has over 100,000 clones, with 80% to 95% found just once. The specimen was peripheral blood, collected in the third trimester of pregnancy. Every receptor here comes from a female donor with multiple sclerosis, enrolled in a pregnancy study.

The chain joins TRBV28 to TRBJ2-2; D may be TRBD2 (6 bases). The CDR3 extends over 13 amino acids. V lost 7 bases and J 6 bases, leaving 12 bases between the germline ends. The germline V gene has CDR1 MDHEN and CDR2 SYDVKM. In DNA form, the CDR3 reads TGTGCCAGCATCGGGAGCCCGCCCGGGGAGCTGTTTTTT. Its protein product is CASIGSPPGELFF.

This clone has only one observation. This chain's CDR3 is CASSESGGGYNEQFF. The CDR3 nucleotides are TGCGCCAGCAGTGAGTCAGGGGGTGGCTACAATGAGCAGTTCTTC. The chain carries TRBV10-2 and TRBJ2-1; the D gene is possibly TRBD1 (6 bases). Trimming took off 0 bases at V and 3 bases at J, with 9 bases between the two ends. CDR3 size: 15 residues. Germline V CDR1 and CDR2: WSHSY, SAAADI.

CDR3 in DNA: TGCGCCAGCAGCCAAGATCGGACTAGCGGGAGGGGAGAGCAGTTCTTC. It translates to CASSQDRTSGRGEQFF. The chain recombines TRBV4-1 with TRBJ2-1; 15 bases fit TRBD2. V lost 0 bases to trimming and J lost 10 bases; unmatched junction nucleotides: 4. CDR1 is MGHRA and CDR2 is YSYEKL in the germline V gene. The CDR3 contains 16 residues.

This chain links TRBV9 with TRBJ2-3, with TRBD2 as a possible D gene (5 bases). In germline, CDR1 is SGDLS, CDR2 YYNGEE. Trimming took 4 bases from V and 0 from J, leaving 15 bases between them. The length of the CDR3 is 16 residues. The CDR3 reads CASSPRGKPSTDTQYF. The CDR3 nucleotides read TGTGCCAGCAGCCCTCGGGGAAAACCTAGCACAGATACGCAGTATTTT.

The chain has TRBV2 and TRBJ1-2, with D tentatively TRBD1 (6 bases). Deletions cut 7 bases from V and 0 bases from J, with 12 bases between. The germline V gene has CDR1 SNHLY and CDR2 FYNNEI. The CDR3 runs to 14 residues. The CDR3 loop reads CASTRTATNYGYTF. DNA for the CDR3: TGTGCCAGCACCAGGACAGCCACTAACTATGGCTACACCTTC. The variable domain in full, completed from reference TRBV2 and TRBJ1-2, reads EPEVTQTPSHQVTQMGQEVILRCVPISNHLYFYWYRQILGQKVEFLVSFYNNEISEKSEIFDDQFSVERPDGSNFTLKIRSTKLEDSAMYFCASTRTATNYGYTFGSGTRLTVV.

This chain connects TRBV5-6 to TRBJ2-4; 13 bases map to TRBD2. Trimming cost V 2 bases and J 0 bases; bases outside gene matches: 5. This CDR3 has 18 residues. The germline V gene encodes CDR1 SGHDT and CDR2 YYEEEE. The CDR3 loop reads CASSFRTSGGVAKNIQYF. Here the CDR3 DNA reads TGTGCCAGCAGCTTCAGGACTAGCGGGGGAGTAGCCAAAAACATTCAGTACTTC.

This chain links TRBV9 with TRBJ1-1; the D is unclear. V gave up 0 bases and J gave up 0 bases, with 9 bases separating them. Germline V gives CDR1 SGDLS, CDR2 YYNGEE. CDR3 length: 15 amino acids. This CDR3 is CASSVVGEMNTEAFF. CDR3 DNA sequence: TGTGCCAGCAGCGTAGTAGGAGAGATGAACACTGAAGCTTTCTTT.

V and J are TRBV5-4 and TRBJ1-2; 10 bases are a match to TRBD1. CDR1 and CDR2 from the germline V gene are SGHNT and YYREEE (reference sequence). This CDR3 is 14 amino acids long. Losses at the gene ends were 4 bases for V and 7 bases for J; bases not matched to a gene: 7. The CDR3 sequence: CASSLGQGVFGYTF. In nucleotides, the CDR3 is TGTGCCAGCAGCCTTGGACAGGGGGTATTTGGCTACACCTTC.

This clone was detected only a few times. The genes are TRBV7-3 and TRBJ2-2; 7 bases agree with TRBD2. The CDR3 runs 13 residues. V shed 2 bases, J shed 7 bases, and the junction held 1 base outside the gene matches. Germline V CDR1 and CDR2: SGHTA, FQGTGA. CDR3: CASSLRGSGELFF. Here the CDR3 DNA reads TGTGCCAGCAGCTTACGCGGGAGCGGGGAGCTGTTTTTT.

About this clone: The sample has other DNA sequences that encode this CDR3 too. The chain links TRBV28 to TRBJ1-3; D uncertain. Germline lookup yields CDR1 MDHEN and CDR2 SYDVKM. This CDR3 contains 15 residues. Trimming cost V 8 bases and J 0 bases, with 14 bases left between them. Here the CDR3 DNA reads TGTGCCAGCCTCGACTTCCTGAGCTCTGGAAACACCATATATTTT. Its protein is CASLDFLSSGNTIYF.

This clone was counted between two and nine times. Here the CDR3 reads CASSYIANYGYTF. DNA of the CDR3: TGTGCCAGCAGTTATATAGCTAACTATGGCTACACCTTC. V gene TRBV6-6 combines with J gene TRBJ1-2; D is unresolved. Trimming left V 3 bases short and J 0 bases short, with 5 bases between. CDR1 is MNHNY and CDR2 is SVGAGI in the germline V gene (reference sequence). This CDR3 is built from 13 residues.

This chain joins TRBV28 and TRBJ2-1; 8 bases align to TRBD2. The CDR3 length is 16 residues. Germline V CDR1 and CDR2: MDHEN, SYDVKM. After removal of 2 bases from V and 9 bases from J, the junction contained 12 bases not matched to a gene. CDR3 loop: CASSLNGRAPLGEQFF. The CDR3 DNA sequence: TGTGCCAGCAGTTTAAACGGGAGGGCCCCATTGGGTGAGCAGTTCTTC.

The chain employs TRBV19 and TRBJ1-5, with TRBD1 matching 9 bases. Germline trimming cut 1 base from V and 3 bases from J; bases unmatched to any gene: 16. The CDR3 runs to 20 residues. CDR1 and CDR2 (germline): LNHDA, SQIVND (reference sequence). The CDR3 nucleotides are TGTGCCAGTAGTATAGGTCGCTGGGGACAGGGCCTTCCCTCCAATCAGCCCCAGCATTTT. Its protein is CASSIGRWGQGLPSNQPQHF.

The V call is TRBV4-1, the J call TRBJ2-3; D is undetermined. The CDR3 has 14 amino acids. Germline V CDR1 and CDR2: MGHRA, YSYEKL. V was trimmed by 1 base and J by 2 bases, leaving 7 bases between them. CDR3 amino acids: CASSQAPVTDTQYF. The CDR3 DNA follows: TGCGCCAGCAGCCAAGCCCCGGTCACAGATACGCAGTATTTT.

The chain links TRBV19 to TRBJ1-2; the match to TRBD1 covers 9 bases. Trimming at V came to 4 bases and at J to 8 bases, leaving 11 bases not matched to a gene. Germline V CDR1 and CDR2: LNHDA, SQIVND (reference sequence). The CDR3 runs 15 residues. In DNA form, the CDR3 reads TGTGCCAGTAGTAGCTACCCAACAGGGGGCCAGGGCTACACCTTC. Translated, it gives CASSSYPTGGQGYTF.

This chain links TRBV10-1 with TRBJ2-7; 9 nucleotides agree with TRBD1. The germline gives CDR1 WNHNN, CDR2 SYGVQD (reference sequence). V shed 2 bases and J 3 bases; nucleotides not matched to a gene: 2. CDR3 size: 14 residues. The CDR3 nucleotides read TGCGCCAGCAGTGAGGGGACAGGGCTCTACGAGCAGTACTTC. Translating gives CASSEGTGLYEQYF.

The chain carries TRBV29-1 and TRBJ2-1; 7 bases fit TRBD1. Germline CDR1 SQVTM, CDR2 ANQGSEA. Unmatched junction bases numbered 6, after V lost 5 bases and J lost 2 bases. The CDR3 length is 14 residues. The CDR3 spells CSVPRTGAYNEQFF. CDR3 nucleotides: TGCAGCGTTCCGCGGACAGGAGCCTACAATGAGCAGTTCTTC.

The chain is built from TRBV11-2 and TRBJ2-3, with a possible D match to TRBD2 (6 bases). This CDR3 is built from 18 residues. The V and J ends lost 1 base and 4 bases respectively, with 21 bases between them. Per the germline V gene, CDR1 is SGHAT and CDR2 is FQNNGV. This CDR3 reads CASSLAPLSGSGSDTQYF. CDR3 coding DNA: TGTGCCAGCAGCTTAGCCCCCCTTTCCGGGAGCGGATCAGATACGCAGTATTTT. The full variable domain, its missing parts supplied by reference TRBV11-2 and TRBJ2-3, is EAGVAQSPRYKIIEKRQSVAFWCNPISGHATLYWYQQILGQGPKLLIQFQNNGVVDDSQLPKDRFSAERLKGVDSTLKIQPAKLEDSAVYLCASSLAPLSGSGSDTQYFGPGTRLTVL.

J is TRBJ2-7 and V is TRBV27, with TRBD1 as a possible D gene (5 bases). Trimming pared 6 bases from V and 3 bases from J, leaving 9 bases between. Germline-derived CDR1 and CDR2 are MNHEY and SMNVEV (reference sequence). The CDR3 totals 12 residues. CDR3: CASSTQGYEQYF. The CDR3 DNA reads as TGTGCCAGCAGCACCCAGGGCTACGAGCAGTACTTC.

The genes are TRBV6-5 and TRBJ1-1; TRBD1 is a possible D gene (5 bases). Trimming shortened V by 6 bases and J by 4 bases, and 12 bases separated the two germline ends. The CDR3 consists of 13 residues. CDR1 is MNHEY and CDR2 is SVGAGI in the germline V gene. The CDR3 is CASSLGGVTEAFF. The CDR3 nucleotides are TGTGCCAGCAGCCTAGGAGGGGTCACTGAAGCTTTCTTT.

The CDR3 reads CASSFSGAPEGNYGYTF. CDR3 nucleotides: TGTGCCAGCAGTTTTTCAGGGGCCCCCGAGGGCAACTATGGCTACACCTTC. The chain couples TRBV28 to TRBJ1-2; the D gene is possibly TRBD1 (6 bases). From germline, CDR1 is MDHEN and CDR2 SYDVKM. The CDR3 contains 17 residues. V was trimmed by 3 bases and J by 2 bases, leaving 19 bases between them.